This TCR beta chain was profiled in a study of blood T cell repertoires in COVID-19. The wider study: T cells, B-cell-depleted T cells, or PBMCs provided the cDNA or gDNA that served as material.

The cohort comprised adults aged about 18 to 100 years residing in 20 to 25 US areas. Membership in each cohort depended on participant-reported clinical history. Unmatched junction bases numbered 9, after V lost 4 bases and J lost 5 bases. Germline CDR1 is SGHTA and CDR2 is FQGNSA. The CDR3 is 15 amino acids. Authors' data handling: Reference gene primer amplification gave estimated nucleated cell counts. Profiling relied on immunoSEQ multiplex PCR, and the TCRdb table lists in-frame clones only, not all of them. The DNA was the basis for D and trimming; V, J and clone size are from that table. The sample holds hundreds of thousands of clones, 89% seen once.

Specimen: PBMCs or T cells enriched from blood (not recorded which). V is TRBV7-2 and J is TRBJ1-1; TRBD1 matches 8 bases. The clonotype was recovered from a woman aged 40 to 49 who had recovered from COVID-19. CDR3 residues: CASSSEWTGRTEAFF. DNA of the CDR3: TGTGCCAGCAGCTCTGAATGGACAGGGAGGACTGAAGCTTTCTTT.